This T cell receptor (beta chain) was captured by sequencing in a study of identifying expanded T cells in peripheral blood. Produced via immunoSEQ multiplex PCR; TCRdb's table is partial and in-frame only. The sample carries over 90,000 clones, about 91% recorded once. The CDR3 is made up of 17 amino acids. CDR1 is SGHTA and CDR2 is FQGTGA in the germline V gene. V gave up 0 bases and J gave up 6 bases; unmatched junction bases: 13. This clone has only one observation. Sequencing used blood. The sequence was obtained from a person between 18 and 69 years old in good health. The chain links TRBV7-3 to TRBJ2-7; 8 bases match TRBD1. The DNA for the CDR3 is TGTGCCAGCAGCTTAACCGGAACCGGGACAGGCCAAACCGAGCAGTACTTC. Its translation is CASSLTGTGTGQTEQYF.